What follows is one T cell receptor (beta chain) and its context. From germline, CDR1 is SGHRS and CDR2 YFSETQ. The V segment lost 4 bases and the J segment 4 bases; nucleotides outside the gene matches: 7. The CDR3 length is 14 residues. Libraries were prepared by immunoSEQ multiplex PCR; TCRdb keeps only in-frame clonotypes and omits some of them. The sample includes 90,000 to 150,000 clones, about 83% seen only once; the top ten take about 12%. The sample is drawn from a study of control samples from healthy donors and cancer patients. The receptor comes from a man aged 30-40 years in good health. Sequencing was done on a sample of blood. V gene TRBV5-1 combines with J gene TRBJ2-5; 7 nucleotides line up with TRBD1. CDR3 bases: TGCGCCAGCAGCCCCAAGAGGGGGCTAGAGACCCAGTACTTC. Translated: CASSPKRGLETQYF.